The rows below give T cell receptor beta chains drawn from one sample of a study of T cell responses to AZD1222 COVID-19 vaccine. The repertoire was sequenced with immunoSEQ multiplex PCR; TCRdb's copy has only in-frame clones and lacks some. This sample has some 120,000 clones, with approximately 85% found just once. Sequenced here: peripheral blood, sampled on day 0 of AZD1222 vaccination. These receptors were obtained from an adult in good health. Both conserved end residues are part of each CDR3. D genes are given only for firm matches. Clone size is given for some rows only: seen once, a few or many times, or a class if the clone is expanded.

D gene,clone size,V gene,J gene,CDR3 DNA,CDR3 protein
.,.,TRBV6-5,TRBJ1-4,TGTGCCAGCAGTTACTCGGGTACAAATGAAAAACTGTTTTTT,CASSYSGTNEKLFF
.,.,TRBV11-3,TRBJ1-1,TGTGCCAGCAGCGCTGGCAGAAGTAACACTGAAGCTTTCTTT,CASSAGRSNTEAFF
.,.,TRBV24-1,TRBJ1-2,TGTGCCACCAGTGACCCGTGGATAGGAGGCTACACCTTC,CATSDPWIGGYTF
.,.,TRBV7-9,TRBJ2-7,TGTGCCAGTACCATCCGGACAAGTCTCTCCTACGAGCAGTACTTC,CASTIRTSLSYEQYF
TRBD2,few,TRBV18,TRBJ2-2,TGTGCCAGCTCACCACTGGTAGCGGGAGAAACCGGGGAGCTGTTTTTT,CASSPLVAGETGELFF
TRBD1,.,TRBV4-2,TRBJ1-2,TGTGCCAGCAGCCAATCAGGGACAGGGCCATCCTATGGCTACACCTTC,CASSQSGTGPSYGYTF
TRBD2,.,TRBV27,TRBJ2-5,TGTGCCAGCAGTCGGACTAGCGGACTCAGGGGGGAGACCCAGTACTTC,CASSRTSGLRGETQYF
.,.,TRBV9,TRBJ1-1,TGTGCCAGCAGCCCCGTGGGTGGTGGCACTGAAGCTTTCTTT,CASSPVGGGTEAFF
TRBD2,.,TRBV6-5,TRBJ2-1,TGTGCCAGCAGTTTAGCGGGAGGGTTTAACAATGAGCAGTTCTTC,CASSLAGGFNNEQFF
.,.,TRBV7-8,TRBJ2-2,TGTGCCAGCAGCTTGTTGGTCACCGGGGAGCTGTTTTTT,CASSLLVTGELFF
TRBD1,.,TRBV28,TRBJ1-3,TGTGCCAGCAGTGGGACAGGGGGCCCTTCTGGAAACACCATATATTTT,CASSGTGGPSGNTIYF
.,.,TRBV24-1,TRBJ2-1,TGTGCCACCAGTGATACAGGCAGGGGCGCTGGGGTTGGTTACAATGAGCAGTTCTTC,CATSDTGRGAGVGYNEQFF
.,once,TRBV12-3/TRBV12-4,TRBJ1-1,TGTGCCAGCAGTAAGACAACCAACACTGAAGCTTTCTTT,CASSKTTNTEAFF
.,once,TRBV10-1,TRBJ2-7,TGCGCCAGCAGTGAGTCGGGCCGAACCTACGAGCAGTACTTC,CASSESGRTYEQYF
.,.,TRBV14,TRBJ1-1,TGTGCCAGCAGCCTCCTTAGGGTGGACACTGAAGCTTTCTTT,CASSLLRVDTEAFF
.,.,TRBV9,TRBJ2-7,TGTGCCAGCAGCGTAGGACAGGCAGGCGAGCAGTACTTC,CASSVGQAGEQYF
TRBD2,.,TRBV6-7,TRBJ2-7,TGTGCCAGCAGTGGGAGGGGTTTCGACGAGCAGTACTTC,CASSGRGFDEQYF
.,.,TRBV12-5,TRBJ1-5,TGTGCTAGTGGACAGGGTCATAATCAGCCCCAGCATTTT,CASGQGHNQPQHF
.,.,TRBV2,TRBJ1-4,TGTGCCAGCAGTGTCGGCGCCACTAATGAAAAACTGTTTTTT,CASSVGATNEKLFF
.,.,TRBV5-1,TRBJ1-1,TGCGCCAGCAGCTTGGGCCAGGCAGGGACTGACACTGAAGCTTTCTTT,CASSLGQAGTDTEAFF
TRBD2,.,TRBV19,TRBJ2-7,TGTGCCAGTAGTATAAAGGCGGCTAGCGGGAGATACGAGCAGTACTTC,CASSIKAASGRYEQYF
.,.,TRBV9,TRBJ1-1,TGTGCCAGCATAGGGAACACTGAAGCTTTCTTT,CASIGNTEAFF
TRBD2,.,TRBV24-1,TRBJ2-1,TGTGCCACCAGTTCCCGGACTAGCGGGTACAATGAGCAGTTCTTC,CATSSRTSGYNEQFF
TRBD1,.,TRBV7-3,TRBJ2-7,TGTGCCAGCAGCATATCGCCGGGACAGGGGTCCTACGAGCAGTACTTC,CASSISPGQGSYEQYF
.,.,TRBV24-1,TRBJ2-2,TGTGCCACCAGTGATCCTAAAGAGAACACCGGGGAGCTGTTTTTT,CATSDPKENTGELFF
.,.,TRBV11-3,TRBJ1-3,TGTGCCAGCAGCTTAGATCGGAGCACCATATATTTT,CASSLDRSTIYF